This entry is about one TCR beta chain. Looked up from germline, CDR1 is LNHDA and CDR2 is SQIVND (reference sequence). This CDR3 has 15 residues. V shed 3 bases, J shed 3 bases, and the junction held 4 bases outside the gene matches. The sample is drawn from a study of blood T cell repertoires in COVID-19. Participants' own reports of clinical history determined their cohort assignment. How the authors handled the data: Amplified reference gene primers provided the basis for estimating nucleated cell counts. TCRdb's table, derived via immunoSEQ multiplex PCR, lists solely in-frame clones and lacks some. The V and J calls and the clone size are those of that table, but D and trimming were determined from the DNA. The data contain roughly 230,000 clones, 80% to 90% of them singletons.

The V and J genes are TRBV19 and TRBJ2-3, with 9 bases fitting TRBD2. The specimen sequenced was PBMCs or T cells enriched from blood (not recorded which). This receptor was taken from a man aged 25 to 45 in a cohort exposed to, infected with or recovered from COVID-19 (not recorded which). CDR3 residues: CASSMGLAGTDTQYF. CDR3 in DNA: TGTGCCAGTAGTATGGGGCTAGCGGGAACAGATACGCAGTATTTT.